The rows below give T cell receptor beta chains drawn from one sample of a study of OX40 agonist ivuxolimab in advanced cancers. The data were produced by immunoSEQ multiplex PCR, yet TCRdb's version contains in-frame clones alone and is incomplete. The table records over 75,000 clones, around 94% of them present only once. The sequenced sample was CD4+ or CD8+ T cells sorted from blood, obtained in a trial of the OX40 agonist ivuxolimab. The receptors were sampled from an adult with an advanced solid tumor such as melanoma, head and neck, liver or kidney cancer. The CDR3 runs from the conserved cysteine through the conserved F or W. The D gene is left open where the match is weak. Expanded clones get a size class; other rows say once, few or many, or leave the size out.

clone size	J gene	V gene	D gene	CDR3 protein	CDR3 DNA
-	TRBJ2-5	TRBV6-5	TRBD1	CASSYLDRDSQETQYF	TGTGCCAGCAGTTACCTAGACCGGGACAGCCAAGAGACCCAGTACTTC
-	TRBJ1-2	TRBV5-1	-	CASSTTGIPNYGYTF	TGCGCCAGCAGTACTACGGGGATCCCTAACTATGGCTACACCTTC
-	TRBJ2-7	TRBV6-5	-	CASSSLATPYEQYF	TGTGCCAGCAGTTCCTTAGCGACCCCCTACGAGCAGTACTTC
-	TRBJ2-5	TRBV28	-	CASRIQGSEETQYF	TGTGCCAGCAGGATACAGGGTTCTGAAGAGACCCAGTACTTC
-	TRBJ1-2	TRBV6-1	-	CASSYGYTF	TGTGCCAGCAGTTATGGCTACACCTTC
-	TRBJ2-7	TRBV7-6	-	CASSLADDYEQYF	TGTGCCAGCAGCTTAGCGGACGACTACGAGCAGTACTTC
few	TRBJ2-2	TRBV10-1	-	CASSSRPFTGELFF	TGCGCCAGCAGTTCAAGACCGTTCACCGGGGAGCTGTTTTTT
-	TRBJ2-3	TRBV27	TRBD2	CASSLWTPGLAGGPVDTQYF	TGTGCCAGCAGTTTATGGACGCCGGGACTAGCGGGGGGGCCTGTAGATACGCAGTATTTT
-	TRBJ2-1	TRBV30	TRBD1	CACEPGQGAYNEQFF	TGTGCCTGCGAACCGGGACAGGGGGCATACAATGAGCAGTTCTTC
-	TRBJ2-5	TRBV6-1	-	CASNERFQETQYF	TGTGCCAGCAACGAGCGATTCCAAGAGACCCAGTACTTC
-	TRBJ1-5	TRBV6-5	-	CASGLRANQPQHF	TGTGCCAGCGGTCTTAGGGCCAATCAGCCCCAGCATTTT
-	TRBJ2-1	TRBV19	TRBD1	CASSRQGFNDNEQFF	TGTGCCAGTAGTAGACAGGGGTTTAACGACAATGAGCAGTTCTTC
-	TRBJ1-2	TRBV9	-	CASSVEARYTF	TGTGCCAGCAGCGTAGAAGCGCGCTACACCTTC
-	TRBJ1-2	TRBV5-1	-	CASYPEGANYGYTF	TGCGCCAGTTATCCCGAAGGAGCTAACTATGGCTACACCTTC
-	TRBJ1-6	TRBV27	TRBD1	CASSLQGTGGVTLHF	TGTGCCAGCAGTTTGCAAGGGACAGGGGGTGTAACCCTCCACTTT
-	TRBJ2-7	TRBV2	TRBD2	CASSQGALSGGLDEQYF	TGTGCCAGCAGCCAGGGGGCGCTTAGCGGGGGGCTCGACGAGCAGTACTTC
-	TRBJ1-1	TRBV15	-	CATSRDLANEAFF	TGTGCCACCAGCAGAGATCTCGCTAATGAAGCTTTCTTT
-	TRBJ2-3	TRBV5-1	-	CASSSWPDTQYF	TGCGCCAGCAGCTCTTGGCCAGATACGCAGTATTTT
-	TRBJ1-4	TRBV12-5	TRBD1	CASGWGTATNEKLFF	TGTGCTAGTGGTTGGGGGACAGCTACTAATGAAAAACTGTTTTTT
-	TRBJ2-1	TRBV19	TRBD2	CASSIDGGDSYNEQFF	TGTGCCAGTAGTATAGATGGGGGGGACTCCTACAATGAGCAGTTCTTC
-	TRBJ2-2	TRBV19	TRBD2	CASSGTSLNTGELFF	TGTGCCAGTAGTGGGACTAGCTTAAACACCGGGGAGCTGTTTTTT
-	TRBJ2-7	TRBV5-5	TRBD1	CASSSGTDLGEQYF	TGTGCCAGCAGCTCAGGGACAGACCTCGGCGAGCAGTACTTC
-	TRBJ1-1	TRBV19	TRBD1	CASSMETGGLGNTEAFF	TGTGCCAGTAGTATGGAGACAGGGGGCCTGGGGAACACTGAAGCTTTCTTT
-	TRBJ2-7	TRBV2	TRBD2	CASRELAQYEQYF	TGTGCCAGCAGGGAACTAGCGCAGTACGAGCAGTACTTC
once	TRBJ1-2	TRBV29-1	-	CSVPQGGGYTF	TGCAGCGTTCCCCAGGGAGGTGGCTACACCTTC
-	TRBJ1-1	TRBV6-6	-	CASSPVGVTEAFF	TGTGCCAGCTCTCCGGTGGGAGTCACTGAAGCTTTCTTT
-	TRBJ2-3	TRBV9	-	CASSPWGRAADTQYF	TGTGCCAGCAGCCCCTGGGGCAGGGCGGCAGATACGCAGTATTTT
-	TRBJ2-5	TRBV15	TRBD2	CATSRSILAGRETQYF	TGTGCCACCAGCAGGTCGATACTAGCGGGAAGGGAGACCCAGTACTTC
-	TRBJ2-7	TRBV15	-	CATSRFTGEAYEQYF	TGTGCCACCAGCAGATTTACAGGGGAGGCCTACGAGCAGTACTTC
-	TRBJ1-6	TRBV28	TRBD1	CASRGQGAKGFNSPLHF	TGTGCCAGCAGGGGACAGGGGGCCAAGGGGTTTAATTCACCCCTCCACTTT
-	TRBJ1-3	TRBV9	-	CASSVDSGWEPGNTIYF	TGTGCCAGCAGCGTAGACTCAGGGTGGGAACCTGGAAACACCATATATTTT
-	TRBJ2-3	TRBV4-1	TRBD1	CASSRRGQDPTDTQYF	TGCGCCAGCAGCCGACGGGGACAGGACCCCACAGATACGCAGTATTTT
-	TRBJ1-1	TRBV2	TRBD1	CASSEDRGRYEAFF	TGTGCCAGCAGTGAAGACAGGGGGAGGTATGAAGCTTTCTTT
-	TRBJ2-5	TRBV7-9	-	CASSLDGGKMGRETQYF	TGTGCCAGCAGCTTAGATGGGGGGAAGATGGGCAGAGAGACCCAGTACTTC
-	TRBJ2-3	TRBV2	-	CATKGQGPATDTQYF	TGTGCCACCAAGGGTCAGGGTCCCGCGACAGATACGCAGTATTTT
-	TRBJ1-6	TRBV19	-	CASSIGAKPLHF	TGTGCCAGTAGTATAGGCGCCAAACCCCTCCACTTT
once	TRBJ1-3	TRBV7-6	TRBD1	CASSFQTGGQRDTIYF	TGTGCCAGCAGCTTCCAGACAGGGGGACAGAGGGACACCATATATTTT
-	TRBJ2-5	TRBV3-2	-	CASSQGYF	TGTGCCAGCAGCCAAGGCTACTTC
-	TRBJ1-3	TRBV9	-	CASSVAVQDSGNTIYF	TGTGCCAGCAGCGTAGCAGTCCAGGACTCTGGAAACACCATATATTTT
once	TRBJ2-5	TRBV6-1	-	CASSEMASKETQYF	TGTGCCAGCAGTGAGATGGCCAGTAAAGAGACCCAGTACTTC
-	TRBJ2-7	TRBV7-9	TRBD1	CASSPTGPVEQYF	TGTGCCAGCAGCCCGACAGGGCCCGTGGAGCAGTACTTC
-	TRBJ2-2	TRBV6-6	-	CASSDLRGADTGELFF	TGTGCCAGCAGCGATCTTCGGGGGGCCGACACCGGGGAGCTGTTTTTT
once	TRBJ2-2	TRBV2	-	CASAIRRAGPNTGELFF	TGTGCCAGCGCAATACGAAGAGCGGGCCCGAACACCGGGGAGCTGTTTTTT